Each of the 10 T cell receptor beta chains below was sequenced from the same sample in a study of CD8+ T cells in alopecia areata. Treatment: oral pan-JAK inhibitor, 5-10 mg twice daily. Following extraction, RNA underwent reverse transcription to cDNA, which served as the sequencing template. Produced via immunoSEQ multiplex PCR; TCRdb's table is partial and in-frame only. This table holds under 200,000 clones, approximately 65% found once. The input for sequencing was CD4+ T cells sorted from blood, taken at week 4, from a patient treated with tofacitinib. All receptors derive from a human donor with alopecia areata.

The CDR3 DNA sequence: TGCAGCGTGGGGGAGCGGGGGCTCAATGAGCAGTTCTTC. The encoded protein is CSVGERGLNEQFF. The J gene is TRBJ2-1, the V gene TRBV29-1, with 8 bases that match TRBD2. V was clipped by 6 bases and J by 6 bases; unmatched bases: 7. Germline CDR1 SQVTM, CDR2 ANQGSEA. The length of the CDR3 is 13 residues.

In its sample, this clone was seen a few times. The V gene is TRBV5-1, the J gene TRBJ2-7, with a possible D match to TRBD1 (5 bases). The CDR3 consists of 14 residues. The germline V gene encodes CDR1 SGHRS and CDR2 YFSETQ. V was cut by 4 bases and J by 4 bases, with 15 bases left in between. CDR3 residues: CASSPARVEYEQYF. The DNA for the CDR3 is TGCGCCAGCAGCCCCGCCAGGGTAGAATACGAGCAGTACTTC.

This clone has more than one count but fewer than ten. This chain links TRBV19 with TRBJ1-1; TRBD1 might be the D (6 bases). Germline CDR1 and CDR2: LNHDA and SQIVND (reference sequence). V lost 5 bases, J lost 3 bases, and 13 bases lay in between. The CDR3 is made up of 14 amino acids. Here the CDR3 reads CASSVTGTYTEAFF. CDR3 nucleotide sequence: TGTGCCAGTAGTGTCACAGGGACTTACACTGAAGCTTTCTTT. Full variable domain (rest looked up from reference TRBV19 and TRBJ1-1): DGGITQSPKYLFRKEGQNVTLSCEQNLNHDAMYWYRQDPGQGLRLIYYSQIVNDFQKGDIAEGYSVSREKKESFPLTVTSAQKNPTAFYLCASSVTGTYTEAFFGQGTRLTVV.

The gene calls are TRBV5-1 and TRBJ2-3, with D perhaps given as TRBD1 or TRBD2 (6 bases each). In germline, CDR1 is SGHRS, CDR2 YFSETQ. The V gene lost 0 bases and the J gene lost 8 bases, with 19 bases spanning the gap. The CDR3 runs to 16 residues. CDR3 region: CASSLVVGGPTFTQYF. For the CDR3, the DNA is TGCGCCAGCAGCTTGGTGGTGGGGGGCCCCACATTTACGCAGTATTTT.

The chain combines TRBV6-6 with TRBJ1-6, with D possibly matching TRBD1 (5 bases). The CDR3 contains 14 residues. The V end was cut by 10 bases, the J end by 4 bases, with 14 bases between. The germline V gene has CDR1 MNHNY and CDR2 SVGAGI (reference sequence). CDR3 bases: TGTGCCATCCAGGGACTCCCTTATAATTCACCCCTCCACTTT. It encodes CAIQGLPYNSPLHF.

The rearrangement joins TRBV5-6 to TRBJ2-7, with D unresolved. Trimming shortened V by 0 bases and J by 1 base, and 8 bases separated the two germline ends. This CDR3 has 14 residues. Germline V gene data show CDR1 as SGHDT and CDR2 as YYEEEE. CDR3 in amino acids: CASSLVPQSYEQYF. The DNA of the CDR3 is TGTGCCAGCAGCTTGGTGCCACAATCCTACGAGCAGTACTTC.

This chain joins TRBV30 and TRBJ1-6; D is possibly TRBD1 (6 bases). The V end was cut by 4 bases, the J end by 9 bases, with 13 bases between. The CDR3 covers 13 residues. CDR1 and CDR2 (germline): GTSNPN, SVGIG (reference sequence). For the CDR3, the DNA is TGTGCCTGGATTGCGGGGGCAGGTTCACCCCTCCACTTT. It translates to CAWIAGAGSPLHF.

The chain couples TRBV6-6 to TRBJ1-6; the D gene is possibly TRBD1 (5 bases). CDR3 length: 12 residues. Trimming left V 7 bases short and J 7 bases short, with 8 bases between. CDR1 and CDR2 (germline): MNHNY, SVGAGI (reference sequence). CDR3 sequence (DNA): TGTGCCAGCAAAGCAGGGAATTCACCCCTCCACTTT. Protein: CASKAGNSPLHF.

This chain uses TRBV29-1 with TRBJ2-5, with 9 nucleotides matching TRBD2. V gave up 6 bases and J gave up 6 bases; unmatched junction bases: 14. The germline V gene has CDR1 SQVTM and CDR2 ANQGSEA. This CDR3 is 15 amino acids long. The CDR3 DNA is TGCAGCGTGACCGGGACTAGCAGTTTTCCCAAGACCCAGTACTTC. It translates to CSVTGTSSFPKTQYF.

This clone appeared once. The rearrangement joins TRBV5-1 to TRBJ2-3, with D tentatively TRBD1 or TRBD2 (5 bases each). The CDR3 consists of 16 residues. Germline assignment: CDR1 SGHRS and CDR2 YFSETQ. Trimming took off 4 bases at V and 8 bases at J, with 23 bases between the two ends. The CDR3 protein is CASSHLGTVLSGTQYF. Here the CDR3 DNA reads TGCGCCAGCAGCCACCTAGGGACCGTCCTTTCTGGTACGCAGTATTTT.